This passage covers 6 T cell receptor beta chains from one sample sequenced in a study of vaccination effects on CD4 cells after COVID-19. Using immunoSEQ multiplex PCR, the repertoire was profiled, and TCRdb retains in-frame clones only, with some absent. Among 45,000 to 60,000 clones listed, about three quarters were seen once. It was after 10 days of culture that CD4+ T cells were isolated. BNT162b2 vaccine or mRNA-1273 vaccine was given to participants in two doses. For these receptors, no antigen is known. This sample comprised CD4+ T cells from PBMCs cultured without peptide, obtained after COVID-19 vaccination. These TCRs come from a human donor who received a COVID-19 vaccine.

The CDR3 loop reads CATRQGVLYEQYF. In DNA, the CDR3 is TGTGCCACAAGACAGGGGGTGCTCTACGAGCAGTACTTC. The gene calls are TRBV19 and TRBJ2-7; TRBD1 matches at 9 bases. The CDR3 sequence is 13 residues long. The V gene's germline CDR1 is LNHDA and CDR2 SQIVND (reference sequence). V lost 10 bases, J lost 3 bases, and 7 bases stayed unmatched. The entire variable domain, with the rest obtained from reference TRBV19 and TRBJ2-7, is as follows: DGGITQSPKYLFRKEGQNVTLSCEQNLNHDAMYWYRQDPGQGLRLIYYSQIVNDFQKGDIAEGYSVSREKKESFPLTVTSAQKNPTAFYLCATRQGVLYEQYFGPGTRLTVT.

This chain connects TRBV5-4 to TRBJ1-2, with 7 bases that match TRBD1. Germline lookup yields CDR1 SGHNT and CDR2 YYREEE (reference sequence). V lost 3 bases and J lost 5; bases outside the gene matches: 7. The CDR3 is 14 amino acids. The CDR3 protein is CASSSRDRNYGYTF. For the CDR3, the DNA is TGTGCCAGCAGCTCCCGGGACAGAAATTATGGCTACACCTTC.

The V gene is TRBV2, the J gene TRBJ2-5, with D perhaps being TRBD1 or TRBD2 (5 bases each). The germline gives CDR1 SNHLY, CDR2 FYNNEI. V lost 6 bases, J lost 1 base, and 9 bases lay in between. This CDR3 is built from 13 residues. CDR3 residues: CASSPGRQETQYF. CDR3 DNA sequence: TGTGCCAGCAGCCCGGGACGCCAAGAGACCCAGTACTTC.

V gene TRBV19 combines with J gene TRBJ1-1; no firm D call. The V gene's germline CDR1 is LNHDA and CDR2 SQIVND (reference sequence). V lost 5 bases, J lost 3 bases, and 10 bases lay in between. CDR3 size: 13 residues. This CDR3 is CASSVLSDTEAFF. In DNA, the CDR3 is TGTGCCAGTAGTGTCCTTTCGGACACTGAAGCTTTCTTT.

V gene TRBV28 combines with J gene TRBJ2-7; 11 positions match TRBD2. Germline lookup yields CDR1 MDHEN and CDR2 SYDVKM. V shed 7 bases and J 2 bases; nucleotides not matched to a gene: 7. The CDR3 consists of 15 residues. CDR3 amino acids: CASKGGTSGAYEQYF. In DNA, the CDR3 is TGTGCCAGCAAGGGGGGGACTAGCGGAGCCTACGAGCAGTACTTC.

The chain has TRBV7-9 and TRBJ2-5, with 8 positions matching TRBD2. Germline V gives CDR1 SEHNR, CDR2 FQNEAQ (reference sequence). V lost 3 bases to trimming and J lost 3 bases; unmatched junction nucleotides: 0. CDR3 length: 13 residues. CDR3 sequence: CASSFSGEETQYF. CDR3 nucleotide sequence: TGTGCCAGCAGCTTTAGCGGGGAAGAGACCCAGTACTTC.